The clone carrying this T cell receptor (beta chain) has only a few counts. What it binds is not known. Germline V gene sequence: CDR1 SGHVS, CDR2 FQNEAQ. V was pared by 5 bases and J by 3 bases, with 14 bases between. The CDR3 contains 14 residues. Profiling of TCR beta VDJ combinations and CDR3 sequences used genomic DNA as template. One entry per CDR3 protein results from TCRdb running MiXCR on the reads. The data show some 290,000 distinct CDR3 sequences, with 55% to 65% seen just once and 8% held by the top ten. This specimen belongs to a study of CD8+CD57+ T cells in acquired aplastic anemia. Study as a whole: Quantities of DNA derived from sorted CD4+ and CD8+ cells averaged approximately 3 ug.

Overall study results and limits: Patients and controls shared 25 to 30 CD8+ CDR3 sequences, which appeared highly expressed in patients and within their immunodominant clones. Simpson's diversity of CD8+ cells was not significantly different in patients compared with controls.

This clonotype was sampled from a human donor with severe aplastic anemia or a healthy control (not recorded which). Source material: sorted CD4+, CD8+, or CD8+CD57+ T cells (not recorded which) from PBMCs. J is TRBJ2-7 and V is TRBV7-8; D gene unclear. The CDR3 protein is CASSPSHDLYEQYF. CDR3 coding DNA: TGTGCCAGCAGCCCCTCCCATGATCTCTACGAGCAGTACTTC.